A single T cell receptor (beta chain) is shown here with its context. The CDR3 is 14 amino acids. The trim removed 5 bases at V and 1 base at J, leaving 3 bases unmatched. CDR1 is MDHEN and CDR2 is SYDVKM in the germline V gene. Per the original data handling: For nucleated cells, counts were estimated from reference gene primer amplification. Some clones are missing from TCRdb's copy, which holds only in-frame ones; the method was immunoSEQ multiplex PCR. V and J calls and clone size are copied from that table; D and trimming were computed from the DNA. The sample consists of some 490,000 clones, 70% to 90% of them appearing once. The sample is drawn from a study of blood T cell repertoires in COVID-19. Study background: Samples representing acute and convalescent COVID-19 were sourced from the United States, Italy and Spain. Sample material is recorded as cDNA or gDNA derived from T cells, B-cell-depleted T cells, or PBMCs.

V and J are TRBV28 and TRBJ2-7; TRBD1 aligns across 9 bases. The sample was peripheral blood. The TCR comes from a human donor in a cohort sampled during active COVID-19. The CDR3 protein is CASSVQGASYEQYF. CDR3 nucleotide sequence: TGTGCCAGCAGTGTACAGGGGGCATCCTACGAGCAGTACTTC.